Listed below are T cell receptor beta chains from one sample, sequenced in a study of Ad26.COV2.S vaccination and SARS-CoV-2 variants. Measured with immunoSEQ multiplex PCR; TCRdb has only the in-frame clones, and not every one. The table lists a few hundred thousand clones, around nine tenths of them singletons. The source material was peripheral blood, sampled in a trial of Ad26.COV2.S vaccine versus placebo. These receptors were taken from a person aged 18-60 years who received the Ad26.COV2.S COVID-19 vaccine or a placebo. CDR3s include the opening cysteine and the closing phenylalanine or tryptophan. The order of the fields is V gene, clone size, D gene, J gene, CDR3 DNA, CDR3 protein. D genes are given only for firm matches. Expanded clones are given a class, and other clones once, few, many or no size at all.

V: TRBV19
size: -
D: -
J: TRBJ2-1
DNA: TGTGCCAGTAATCTAGACAGATTTACGTCCTACAATGAGCAGTTCTTC
CDR3: CASNLDRFTSYNEQFF

V: TRBV27
size: once
D: TRBD1
J: TRBJ2-7
DNA: TGTGCCAGCAGTTTACGCGACAGGGCCGAGCAGTACTTC
CDR3: CASSLRDRAEQYF

V: TRBV3-1/TRBV3-2
size: -
D: TRBD2
J: TRBJ2-7
DNA: TGTGCCAGCAGCCAAGATTCGAGCGGGGGTTACGAGCAGTACTTC
CDR3: CASSQDSSGGYEQYF

V: TRBV6-5
size: few
D: TRBD1
J: TRBJ2-1
DNA: TGTGCCAGCAGTTACGGGACAGGGTACAATGAGCAGTTCTTC
CDR3: CASSYGTGYNEQFF

V: TRBV6-4
size: few
D: TRBD2
J: TRBJ2-1
DNA: TGTGCCAGCAGGGCTAGCGGGGGGGCTAGCAATGAGCAGTTCTTC
CDR3: CASRASGGASNEQFF

V: TRBV6-4
size: -
D: TRBD1
J: TRBJ2-2
DNA: TGTGCCAGCAGTGACTTCCCGGGACAGCCGAACACCGGGGAGCTGTTTTTT
CDR3: CASSDFPGQPNTGELFF

V: TRBV6-1
size: -
D: -
J: TRBJ1-2
DNA: TGTGCCAGCAGTGAAACCTTTGAATCGGGTGGGTACTATGGCTACACCTTC
CDR3: CASSETFESGGYYGYTF

V: TRBV19
size: -
D: TRBD1
J: TRBJ1-2
DNA: TGTGCCAGTACACCACCGGGACAGGGAACCTATGGCTACACCTTC
CDR3: CASTPPGQGTYGYTF

V: TRBV19
size: -
D: -
J: TRBJ1-4
DNA: TGTGCCAGTAGTATAGATTTTTCGAGGGCAAAACTGTTTTTT
CDR3: CASSIDFSRAKLFF

V: TRBV19
size: few
D: -
J: TRBJ2-7
DNA: TGTGCCAGTAGTGAGGACTTGACCTACGAGCAGTACTTC
CDR3: CASSEDLTYEQYF

V: TRBV27
size: -
D: -
J: TRBJ1-1
DNA: TGTGCCAGCAGCAATAGTGGGGGAGGAAGGACTGAAGCTTTCTTT
CDR3: CASSNSGGGRTEAFF

V: TRBV11-2
size: -
D: TRBD2
J: TRBJ2-1
DNA: TGTGCCAGCAGCTTAAGGTTAGCGGGACCCTACAATGAGCAGTTCTTC
CDR3: CASSLRLAGPYNEQFF

V: TRBV7-3
size: -
D: -
J: TRBJ2-1
DNA: TGTGCCAGCAGCTCGGACAGCGCCTCCTACAATGAGCAGTTCTTC
CDR3: CASSSDSASYNEQFF

V: TRBV20-1
size: once
D: -
J: TRBJ1-1
DNA: TGCAGTGCTAGCTGGGATTCTGAAGCTTTCTTT
CDR3: CSASWDSEAFF

V: TRBV6-5
size: -
D: -
J: TRBJ1-6
DNA: TGTGCCAGCAGTTCCGACACCCAGGTGGCACCCCTCCACTTT
CDR3: CASSSDTQVAPLHF

V: TRBV12-3/TRBV12-4
size: -
D: -
J: TRBJ2-3
DNA: TGTGCCAGCAGTTTGGGGGGAGATACGCAGTATTTT
CDR3: CASSLGGDTQYF

V: TRBV19
size: -
D: -
J: TRBJ2-3
DNA: TGTGCCAGTACCCCAGCGGTTAGCACAGATACGCAGTATTTT
CDR3: CASTPAVSTDTQYF

V: TRBV5-1
size: -
D: TRBD1
J: TRBJ1-1
DNA: TGCGCCAGCAGCTACGGACAGGGTGGGACTGAAGCTTTCTTT
CDR3: CASSYGQGGTEAFF

V: TRBV12-5
size: -
D: -
J: TRBJ1-6
DNA: TGTGCTAGTGCCGGGGACGGAACGGATGGATATAATTCACCCCTCCACTTT
CDR3: CASAGDGTDGYNSPLHF

V: TRBV30
size: -
D: -
J: TRBJ2-7
DNA: TGTGCCTGGAGCTTCACAGGGCTCCACGAGCAGTACTTC
CDR3: CAWSFTGLHEQYF

V: TRBV5-4
size: -
D: -
J: TRBJ1-5
DNA: TGTGCCAGCAGCCAGGACGGAGGGAATCAGCCCCAGCATTTT
CDR3: CASSQDGGNQPQHF

V: TRBV13
size: -
D: -
J: TRBJ2-1
DNA: TGTGCCAGCTCACGTCTCCTAGGGGACAATGAGCAGTTCTTC
CDR3: CASSRLLGDNEQFF

V: TRBV6-5
size: -
D: -
J: TRBJ1-3
DNA: TGTGCCAGCAGTTACCACCAATCTGGAAACACCATATATTTT
CDR3: CASSYHQSGNTIYF

V: TRBV24-1
size: -
D: TRBD1
J: TRBJ2-1
DNA: TGTGCCACCAGTGATGGGGGGACAGGGGACAATGAGCAGTTCTTC
CDR3: CATSDGGTGDNEQFF

V: TRBV29-1
size: -
D: TRBD1
J: TRBJ1-1
DNA: TGCAGCGCTCCCTACTCTGGGGGACAGGGTATAGAAGCTTTCTTT
CDR3: CSAPYSGGQGIEAFF

V: TRBV10-3
size: -
D: TRBD1
J: TRBJ2-7
DNA: TGTGCCTATCAGGGGGGTCGACAGGGGGCGCGGTACGAGCAGTACTTC
CDR3: CAYQGGRQGARYEQYF

V: TRBV7-3
size: -
D: TRBD1
J: TRBJ2-7
DNA: TGTGCCAGCAGCGTCCGGGACAGGGAATTCGACGAGCAGTACTTC
CDR3: CASSVRDREFDEQYF

V: TRBV30
size: -
D: -
J: TRBJ2-3
DNA: TGTGCCTGGACCGCCGGGGTGAGCACAGATACGCAGTATTTT
CDR3: CAWTAGVSTDTQYF

V: TRBV21-1
size: once
D: -
J: TRBJ2-1
DNA: TGTGCCAGCAGCAAAACTTCCCGCAGGGGACAGGGGTCGTTCTTC
CDR3: CASSKTSRRGQGSFF

V: TRBV24-1
size: -
D: -
J: TRBJ2-1
DNA: TGTGCCACCAGTGATCCGACGGGCAGTGAGCAGTTCTTC
CDR3: CATSDPTGSEQFF

V: TRBV5-6
size: -
D: -
J: TRBJ2-2
DNA: TGTGCCAGCAACCCGTGGACTCAGAACACCGGGGAGCTGTTTTTT
CDR3: CASNPWTQNTGELFF

V: TRBV12-5
size: -
D: -
J: TRBJ1-2
DNA: TGTGCTAGTGGAGGCAGGGCACCTACTAACTATGGCTACACCTTC
CDR3: CASGGRAPTNYGYTF

V: TRBV9
size: -
D: -
J: TRBJ2-5
DNA: TGTGCCAGCAGCGTATGGGCAGGGGCGGGGCAAGAGACCCAGTACTTC
CDR3: CASSVWAGAGQETQYF